These 22 T cell receptor beta chains were all obtained from the same sample, sequenced in a study of tumour-infiltrating T cells in Burkitt lymphoma. Assay used: immunoSEQ multiplex PCR; TCRdb lists only in-frame clones, some missing. The data show tens of thousands of clones, with 30% to 40% seen just once and around 3% held by the top ten. The sequenced material came from tumor tissue. These receptors all stem from a human donor with Burkitt lymphoma.

The CDR3 sequence is CATGEGGSTEAFF. The CDR3 coding sequence is TGTGCCACCGGAGAGGGGGGGAGCACTGAAGCTTTCTTT. The chain recombines TRBV18 with TRBJ1-1, with a weak D call TRBD1 (6 bases). The V end was cut by 10 bases, the J end by 4 bases, with 16 bases between. The CDR3 consists of 13 residues. Germline V CDR1 and CDR2: KGHSH, LQKENI.

The chain joins TRBV5-6 to TRBJ2-2; 7 bases fit TRBD2. This CDR3 is built from 16 residues. CDR1 and CDR2 from the germline V gene are SGHDT and YYEEEE. J lost 0 bases, V lost 1 base, and 3 bases had no gene match. The CDR3 DNA reads TGTGCCAGCAGCTTGCTTGCGGGAGCGAACACCGGGGAGCTGTTTTTT. This translates into CASSLLAGANTGELFF.

V and J are TRBV6-7 and TRBJ1-1, with 8 positions matching TRBD1. TRBV6-7 belongs to the ORF category, with a function that is uncertain. The length of the CDR3 is 16 residues. V lost 7 bases, J lost 2 bases, and 12 bases stayed unmatched. The CDR3 is CASTQLPQGDNTEAFF. DNA for the CDR3: TGTGCCAGCACTCAACTCCCACAGGGGGATAACACTGAAGCTTTCTTT.

The chain recombines TRBV12-1 with TRBJ2-1. TRBV12-1 is a pseudogene locus. This CDR3 has 14 residues. CDR3 protein: CASSFIRPNDEQFF. The CDR3 DNA reads TGTGCCAGCAGCTTTATTAGACCCAACGATGAGCAGTTCTTC.

This clone was observed a few times. The chain employs TRBV5-1 and TRBJ2-2; the match to TRBD1 covers 10 bases. The CDR3 has 16 residues. Germline V CDR1 and CDR2: SGHRS, YFSETQ. After removal of 3 bases from V and 6 bases from J, the junction contained 8 bases not matched to a gene. The CDR3 sequence is CASSWGQGRGAGELFF. CDR3 nucleotide sequence: TGCGCCAGCAGCTGGGGACAGGGGAGAGGCGCCGGGGAGCTGTTTTTT.

The J gene is TRBJ1-6, the V gene TRBV14; weak D call: TRBD1 (5 bases). Germline V gene sequence: CDR1 SGHDN, CDR2 FVKESK. CDR3 size: 15 residues. Deletions cut 1 base from V and 9 bases from J, with 13 bases between. CDR3 nucleotides: TGTGCCAGCAGCCAAGGGGACGGCGGGATTTCACCCCTCCACTTT. Protein product: CASSQGDGGISPLHF. Full variable domain (remainder filled in from reference TRBV14 and TRBJ1-6): EAGVTQFPSHSVIEKGQTVTLRCDPISGHDNLYWYRRVMGKEIKFLLHFVKESKQDESGMPNNRFLAERTGGTYSTLKVQPAELEDSGVYFCASSQGDGGISPLHFGNGTRLTVT.

This clone was seen more than once but under ten times. This chain connects TRBV30 to TRBJ1-2; TRBD1 might be the D (5 bases). The CDR3 contains 13 residues. Trimming shortened V by 0 bases and J by 4 bases, and 9 bases separated the two germline ends. Germline CDR1 reads GTSNPN; CDR2 reads SVGIG (reference sequence). In DNA form, the CDR3 reads TGTGCCTGGAGTGTAGGTCAGGGCTATGGCTACACCTTC. Translating gives CAWSVGQGYGYTF.

V and J are TRBV5-1 and TRBJ1-2, with D tentatively TRBD1 (5 bases). CDR3 length: 14 residues. Trimming cost V 0 bases and J 2 bases, with 8 bases left between them. From germline, CDR1 is SGHRS and CDR2 YFSETQ. The CDR3 protein is CASSLEGMNYGYTF. CDR3 in DNA: TGCGCCAGCAGCTTGGAGGGGATGAACTATGGCTACACCTTC.

This rearrangement joins TRBV7-2 to TRBJ2-1, with a tentative D call TRBD2 (5 bases). CDR3 size: 15 residues. Looked up from germline, CDR1 is SGHTA and CDR2 is FQGNSA. Trimming cost V 2 bases and J 5 bases, with 13 bases left between them. CDR3 nucleotide sequence: TGTGCCAGCAGCTTAAGGCGGGCCCTCAACAATGAGCAGTTCTTC. As protein: CASSLRRALNNEQFF.

This clone was counted a few times. The chain combines TRBV23-1 with TRBJ2-7, with D possibly being TRBD1 (6 bases). TRBV23-1 is classed as an ORF, of uncertain function. This CDR3 has 15 amino acids. Deletions cut 0 bases from V and 0 bases from J, with 9 bases between. The CDR3 here is CASSQSRGSSYEQYF. In nucleotides, the CDR3 is TGCGCCAGCAGTCAATCAAGGGGGAGCTCCTACGAGCAGTACTTC.

V usage is TRBV4-2 and J usage is TRBJ2-2; the D is unclear. This CDR3 comprises 15 residues. The germline CDR1 and CDR2 sequences are LGHNA and YNFKEQ. V lost 4 bases and J 2 bases, leaving 11 bases between the germline ends. The CDR3 reads CASSPLGKNTGELFF. CDR3 nucleotides: TGTGCCAGCAGCCCCCTGGGGAAAAACACCGGGGAGCTGTTTTTT.

This CDR3 is CASRQSGTGFNTEAFF. CDR3 bases: TGTGCCAGCAGACAATCCGGGACAGGATTTAACACTGAAGCTTTCTTT. The chain uses TRBV7-9 and TRBJ1-1; 8 bases fit TRBD1. The germline V gene encodes CDR1 SEHNR and CDR2 FQNEAQ (reference sequence). This CDR3 is 16 amino acids long. With V trimmed by 6 bases and J by 2 bases, 11 bases remained unmatched. Combining the CDR3 with reference TRBV7-9 and TRBJ1-1 gives the whole variable domain DTGVSQNPRHKITKRGQNVTFRCDPISEHNRLYWYRQTLGQGPEFLTYFQNEAQLEKSRLLSDRFSAERPKGSFSTLEIQRTEQGDSAMYLCASRQSGTGFNTEAFFGQGTRLTVV.

This clone has only a few counts. This chain connects TRBV11-2 to TRBJ1-1, with no clear D. V was cut by 4 bases and J by 0 bases, with 9 bases left in between. The CDR3 has 14 residues. CDR1 SGHAT and CDR2 FQNNGV come from the germline V gene. The CDR3 is CASSWNRLNTEAFF. CDR3 DNA sequence: TGTGCCAGCAGCTGGAACCGCCTGAACACTGAAGCTTTCTTT.

This clone has just a few counts. The chain joins TRBV6-1 to TRBJ1-6; 7 nucleotides line up with TRBD1. Germline loops: CDR1 MNHNS, CDR2 SASEGT. The CDR3 covers 14 residues. Trimming cost V 10 bases and J 6 bases; bases outside gene matches: 9. CDR3 nucleotides: TGTGCCACCCAACAGACAGGGCGTAATTCACCCCTCCACTTT. Protein product: CATQQTGRNSPLHF.

The chain carries TRBV13 and TRBJ2-7, with D possibly being TRBD2 (5 bases). Trimming stripped 9 bases from V and 6 bases from J, with 24 bases between. This CDR3 is built from 15 residues. Germline-derived CDR1 and CDR2 are PRHDT and FYEKMQ (reference sequence). DNA of the CDR3: TGTGCCAGTAAAAGAAGCGGTCCGGGCGCGAGCGAGCAGTACTTC. It specifies CASKRSGPGASEQYF.

This clone came up a few times. V usage is TRBV5-1 and J usage is TRBJ2-1; D possibly uses TRBD1 or TRBD2 (7 bases each). This CDR3 has 15 residues. V was shortened by 3 bases and J by 3 bases, with 13 bases between the two germline ends. The germline gives CDR1 SGHRS, CDR2 YFSETQ. The CDR3 nucleotides read TGCGCCAGCAGCTCCCAGGGGGGGGTCTACAATGAGCAGTTCTTC. Its translation: CASSSQGGVYNEQFF.

The V and J genes are TRBV14 and TRBJ1-2; D is undetermined. V lost 4 bases to trimming and J lost 8 bases, with 14 bases between them. CDR3 size: 13 residues. CDR1 is SGHDN, CDR2 FVKESK, per germline. As DNA, the CDR3 is TGTGCCAGCAGCCCCCAGGAATGGTTGGGCTACACCTTC. Its translation is CASSPQEWLGYTF.

In its sample, this clone was seen once. The J gene is TRBJ1-3, the V gene TRBV7-2, with D perhaps matching TRBD1 (6 bases). Germline-derived CDR1 and CDR2 are SGHTA and FQGNSA. This CDR3 region has 15 residues. Trimming stripped 5 bases from V and 0 bases from J, with 11 bases between. In nucleotides, the CDR3 is TGTGCCAGCAGCCTCACAGGGAACTCTGGAAACACCATATATTTT. This encodes CASSLTGNSGNTIYF. Combining the CDR3 with reference TRBV7-2 and TRBJ1-3 gives the whole variable domain GAGVSQSPSNKVTEKGKDVELRCDPISGHTALYWYRQSLGQGLEFLIYFQGNSAPDKSGLPSDRFSAERTGGSVSTLTIQRTQQEDSAVYLCASSLTGNSGNTIYFGEGSWLTVV.

The sample holds a few counts of this clone. This sequence joins TRBV7-8 and TRBJ2-5; D may match TRBD1 or TRBD2 (5 bases each). Per the germline V gene, CDR1 is SGHVS and CDR2 is FQNEAQ. Trimming left V 8 bases short and J 2 bases short, with 15 bases between. This CDR3 region has 14 residues. CDR3 sequence: CASGSGSGQETQYF. In DNA, the CDR3 is TGTGCCAGCGGGTCAGGGTCGGGGCAAGAGACCCAGTACTTC.

The chain has TRBV4-2 and TRBJ1-3; 8 bases align to TRBD1. With V trimmed by 1 base and J by 8 bases, 7 bases remained unmatched. Germline V gene sequence: CDR1 LGHNA, CDR2 YNFKEQ. The CDR3 extends over 15 amino acids. The CDR3 DNA is TGTGCCAGCAGCCAAGTGGACAGGGATAGACACACCATATATTTT. It encodes CASSQVDRDRHTIYF.

The V call is TRBV28, the J call TRBJ1-1; tentatively, D is TRBD1 (5 bases). CDR3 size: 15 residues. V was trimmed by 3 bases and J by 4 bases, leaving 15 bases between them. Germline loops: CDR1 MDHEN, CDR2 SYDVKM. CDR3 residues: CASSLFRRDSTEAFF. The CDR3 DNA reads as TGTGCCAGCAGTTTGTTCCGCAGGGATTCCACTGAAGCTTTCTTT. Full variable domain (outside the CDR3, taken from reference TRBV28 and TRBJ1-1): DVKVTQSSRYLVKRTGEKVFLECVQDMDHENMFWYRQDPGLGLRLIYFSYDVKMKEKGDIPEGYSVSREKKERFSLILESASTNQTSMYLCASSLFRRDSTEAFFGQGTRLTVV.

This chain uses TRBV4-1 with TRBJ2-5; D possibly corresponds to TRBD1 (6 bases). Looked up from germline, CDR1 is MGHRA and CDR2 is YSYEKL. This CDR3 has 13 residues. Trimming stripped 1 base from V and 5 bases from J, with 8 bases between. CDR3 in DNA: TGCGCCAGCAGCCAAGCAGGGGTGGAGACCCAGTACTTC. Residues: CASSQAGVETQYF.